This T cell receptor (beta chain) originates from a study of T cells in Graves' hyperthyroidism and ophthalmopathy. Looked up from germline, CDR1 is MDHEN and CDR2 is SYDVKM. The V gene lost 7 bases and the J gene lost 0 bases, with 19 bases spanning the gap. This CDR3 is built from 16 residues. This clonotype was recorded many times. The source material, RNA transcripts, was used to amplify TCR beta CDR3 regions. The HTBI set primed first-round TCR CDR3 RT-PCR. TCRdb passed the multiplex PCR reads through MiXCR, listing each CDR3 protein once. The sample comprises 700,000 or so distinct CDR3 sequences, roughly 15% of which are singletons, and 8.4% rests with the top ten.

Sequenced material: blood. The J gene is TRBJ2-7, the V gene TRBV28, with D possibly matching TRBD1 (6 bases). This receptor was taken from a man between 18 and 35 years old with Graves' hyperthyroidism. CDR3: CASTSPPGHSSYEQYF. CDR3 sequence (DNA): TGTGCCAGCACCTCCCCCCCGGGACACAGCTCCTACGAGCAGTACTTC. The full variable domain, rest sourced from reference TRBV28 and TRBJ2-7, is DVKVTQSSRYLVKRTGEKVFLECVQDMDHENMFWYRQDPGLGLRLIYFSYDVKMKEKGDIPEGYSVSREKKERFSLILESASTNQTSMYLCASTSPPGHSSYEQYFGPGTRLTVT.